Listed below are T cell receptor beta chains from one sample, sequenced in a study of post-analysis software for immune sequencing data. Via MiXCR, TCRdb re-called the PCR reads, giving one row per CDR3 protein. The table lists 750,000 to 950,000 distinct CDR3 sequences, about 57% of them singletons, with around 4.5% in the top ten. What was sequenced was blood. The origin of the receptors is a girl aged 5 to 17 with multiple sclerosis. CDR3s include the opening cysteine and the closing phenylalanine or tryptophan. D genes are given only for firm matches. A row's size may be missing; if present it is once, few, many or a size class.

J gene | CDR3 length | V gene | D gene | clone size | CDR3 DNA | CDR3 protein
TRBJ1-2 | 18 | TRBV12-3/TRBV12-4 | . | once | TGTGCCAGCAGTTTTTACGGGAGAGAAACAGGGTCTAACTATGGCTACACCTTC | CASSFYGRETGSNYGYTF
TRBJ2-3 | 15 | TRBV29-1 | TRBD2 | few | TGCAGCGTGGATGGACTAGCGGGGAACACAGATACGCAGTATTTT | CSVDGLAGNTDTQYF
TRBJ2-5 | 14 | TRBV15 | . | few | TGTGCCACCAGCGTCAACCGGGGCCAAGAGACCCAGTACTTC | CATSVNRGQETQYF
TRBJ1-2 | 10 | TRBV7-2 | . | once | TGTGCCAGCAGTCAATATGGCTACACCTTC | CASSQYGYTF
TRBJ2-5 | 14 | TRBV5-1 | . | . | TGCGCCAGCAGCCTCCGGGTTCCTCAAGAGACCCAGTACTTC | CASSLRVPQETQYF
TRBJ1-2 | 14 | TRBV29-1 | . | . | TGCAGCGTTGAATTTGGGCATAGCAATTATGGCTACACCTTC | CSVEFGHSNYGYTF
TRBJ2-1 | 17 | TRBV12-3/TRBV12-4 | . | . | TGTGCCAGCAGCCCCAGGGGTGGGCGGGTGAATGTAAAGGAACAGTTCTTC | CASSPRGGRVNVKEQFF
TRBJ2-3 | 13 | TRBV20-1 | . | . | TGCAGTGCTAGATCTCCCCCAACAGATACGCAGTATTTT | CSARSPPTDTQYF
TRBJ2-7 | 16 | TRBV5-1 | TRBD2 | . | TGCGCCAGCAGCTTGGGGGCTAGCGGGGGTCGCTACGAGCAGTACTTC | CASSLGASGGRYEQYF
TRBJ2-1 | 17 | TRBV9 | TRBD1 | . | TGTGCCAGCAGCGTAGGCAGGGGGCCCTCAGTGGACAATGAGCAGTTCTTC | CASSVGRGPSVDNEQFF
TRBJ2-7 | 15 | TRBV20-1 | TRBD2 | . | TGCAGTGCTAGTCACATGGGGACTACCTCCTACGAGCAGTACTTC | CSASHMGTTSYEQYF
TRBJ1-1 | 13 | TRBV5-1 | . | . | TGCGCCAGCAGCACAGGGTTAGACACTGAAGCTTTCTTT | CASSTGLDTEAFF
TRBJ1-2 | 14 | TRBV20-1 | . | . | TGCAGTGCTAGTCCGGGGAGAGGGACCTCTGGCTACACCTTC | CSASPGRGTSGYTF
TRBJ2-7 | 14 | TRBV30 | TRBD1 | . | TGTGCCTGGAGTGCAGGACAGGGGGCCCACGAGCAGTACTTC | CAWSAGQGAHEQYF
TRBJ2-5 | 15 | TRBV12-3/TRBV12-4 | TRBD1 | . | TGTGCCAGCACTCCCGGGACAGGGGTTCAGGAGACCCAGTACTTC | CASTPGTGVQETQYF
TRBJ2-1 | 15 | TRBV7-9 | . | . | TGTGCCAGCAGCCCCCGAGCTGACTACGACAATGAGCAGTTCTTC | CASSPRADYDNEQFF
TRBJ1-2 | 15 | TRBV14 | . | few | TGTGCCAGCAGCCCGCTGAGCACAGGCAACTATGGCTACACCTTC | CASSPLSTGNYGYTF